The rows below give T cell receptor beta chains drawn from one sample of a study of blood T cell repertoires in COVID-19. The method was immunoSEQ multiplex PCR; TCRdb's version includes in-frame clones alone and lacks a portion of them. The repertoire holds fewer than 250,000 clones, with roughly 81% as singletons. Sequencing was done on a sample of peripheral blood. The origin of the receptors is a woman aged 70-85 years with active or convalescent COVID-19. Both conserved end residues are part of each CDR3. The D gene is left open where the match is weak. Clone size is given for some rows only: seen once, a few or many times, or a class if the clone is expanded.

j_call: TRBJ2-3; v_call: TRBV2; d_call: -; clone_size: -; cdr3_nt: TGTGCCAGCAGACTAGCCGCAGATACGCAGTATTTT; cdr3_aa: CASRLAADTQYF
j_call: TRBJ2-4; v_call: TRBV28; d_call: -; clone_size: -; cdr3_nt: TGTGCCAGCACCTCTCCGGAGGAGCTTGCCAAAAACATTCAGTACTTC; cdr3_aa: CASTSPEELAKNIQYF
j_call: TRBJ2-3; v_call: TRBV28; d_call: TRBD2; clone_size: few; cdr3_nt: TGTGCCAGCAGTACCCGGGAAGTTTTCGGCGGGAGAGATACGCAGTATTTT; cdr3_aa: CASSTREVFGGRDTQYF
j_call: TRBJ1-4; v_call: TRBV15; d_call: -; clone_size: -; cdr3_nt: TGTGCCACCAGCAGAGGAGTCGTTGCAACTAATGAAAAACTGTTTTTT; cdr3_aa: CATSRGVVATNEKLFF
j_call: TRBJ1-1; v_call: TRBV2; d_call: TRBD1; clone_size: -; cdr3_nt: TGTGCCAGCAGTGAGAGGGGACAGGGGATGACTGAAGCTTTCTTT; cdr3_aa: CASSERGQGMTEAFF
j_call: TRBJ2-5; v_call: TRBV2; d_call: TRBD1; clone_size: -; cdr3_nt: TGTGCCAGCAGTTCGGGACAGCAAGAGACCCAGTACTTC; cdr3_aa: CASSSGQQETQYF
j_call: TRBJ2-3; v_call: TRBV15; d_call: TRBD2; clone_size: -; cdr3_nt: TGTGCCACCAGCGCCCCGGGACTAGACTTCACAGATACGCAGTATTTT; cdr3_aa: CATSAPGLDFTDTQYF
j_call: TRBJ1-5; v_call: TRBV21-1; d_call: -; clone_size: -; cdr3_nt: TGTGCCAGCAGCAAGCGAACAGATAATCAGCCCCAGCATTTT; cdr3_aa: CASSKRTDNQPQHF
j_call: TRBJ2-7; v_call: TRBV9; d_call: -; clone_size: -; cdr3_nt: TGTGCCAGCAGCGTATCCCAGCGGAGCTACGAGCAGTACTTC; cdr3_aa: CASSVSQRSYEQYF
j_call: TRBJ1-3; v_call: TRBV11-2; d_call: -; clone_size: -; cdr3_nt: TGTGCCAGCAGCTTAAGGACACGTGGAAACACCATATATTTT; cdr3_aa: CASSLRTRGNTIYF
j_call: TRBJ2-1; v_call: TRBV11-2; d_call: -; clone_size: -; cdr3_nt: TGTGCCAGCAGCTTAGATCGAAACAGCAGGGGGGATGAGCAGTTCTTC; cdr3_aa: CASSLDRNSRGDEQFF
j_call: TRBJ1-4; v_call: TRBV6-5; d_call: TRBD1; clone_size: once; cdr3_nt: TGTGCCAGCAGAAGGACAGGGGGGAATGAAAAACTGTTTTTT; cdr3_aa: CASRRTGGNEKLFF
j_call: TRBJ1-1; v_call: TRBV21-1; d_call: -; clone_size: -; cdr3_nt: TGTGCCAGCAGCAACCCCGGGTTGGTCACTGAAGCTTTCTTT; cdr3_aa: CASSNPGLVTEAFF
j_call: TRBJ1-1; v_call: TRBV18; d_call: -; clone_size: -; cdr3_nt: TGTGCCAGCTCACCATCCACACGGAACACTGAAGCTTTCTTT; cdr3_aa: CASSPSTRNTEAFF
j_call: TRBJ1-1; v_call: TRBV5-1; d_call: -; clone_size: few; cdr3_nt: TGCGCCAGCAGCGAAGGGTTGGGACTACAAAACACTGAAGCTTTCTTT; cdr3_aa: CASSEGLGLQNTEAFF
j_call: TRBJ1-5; v_call: TRBV18; d_call: -; clone_size: -; cdr3_nt: TGTGCCAGCTCACCGGGGGGGGGTTATAATCAGCCCCAGCATTTT; cdr3_aa: CASSPGGGYNQPQHF
j_call: TRBJ2-3; v_call: TRBV5-6; d_call: -; clone_size: -; cdr3_nt: TGTGCCAGCAGCTTCCGGTCTGGGCAGTATTTT; cdr3_aa: CASSFRSGQYF
j_call: TRBJ2-2; v_call: TRBV30; d_call: TRBD2; clone_size: -; cdr3_nt: TGTGCCTGGACCGGACTAGCGGGAGGCCTCGCGAACACCGGGGAGCTGTTTTTT; cdr3_aa: CAWTGLAGGLANTGELFF
j_call: TRBJ2-3; v_call: TRBV6-5; d_call: -; clone_size: -; cdr3_nt: TGTGCCAGCAGCCTGACTAGTATTTATACAGATACGCAGTATTTT; cdr3_aa: CASSLTSIYTDTQYF
j_call: TRBJ2-3; v_call: TRBV5-4; d_call: TRBD1; clone_size: many; cdr3_nt: TGTGCCAGCAGCGAGGGACAGATAGGCACAGATACGCAGTATTTT; cdr3_aa: CASSEGQIGTDTQYF
j_call: TRBJ2-7; v_call: TRBV5-1; d_call: -; clone_size: -; cdr3_nt: TGCGCCAGCAGCTTGCAGTACGAGCAGTACTTC; cdr3_aa: CASSLQYEQYF
j_call: TRBJ2-7; v_call: TRBV7-3; d_call: TRBD2; clone_size: -; cdr3_nt: TGTGCCAGCAGCCCGACTACATCTAGCGGAGCCGAGCAGTACTTC; cdr3_aa: CASSPTTSSGAEQYF
j_call: TRBJ1-5; v_call: TRBV2; d_call: -; clone_size: -; cdr3_nt: TGTGCCAGCAGTGAGACGGGGAATCAGCCCCAGCATTTT; cdr3_aa: CASSETGNQPQHF
j_call: TRBJ2-1; v_call: TRBV5-4; d_call: TRBD2; clone_size: -; cdr3_nt: TGTGCCAGCAGCACGGGGGGTAGGAATGAGCAGTTCTTC; cdr3_aa: CASSTGGRNEQFF
j_call: TRBJ2-5; v_call: TRBV28; d_call: TRBD2; clone_size: -; cdr3_nt: TGTGCCAGCAACAAACCGGGACTAGCGGGAGCGGACCAGTACTTC; cdr3_aa: CASNKPGLAGADQYF
j_call: TRBJ1-6; v_call: TRBV5-1; d_call: -; clone_size: few; cdr3_nt: TGCGCCAGCAGCTTGGACAGCTCCTATAATTCACCCCTCCACTTT; cdr3_aa: CASSLDSSYNSPLHF
j_call: TRBJ2-7; v_call: TRBV7-9; d_call: -; clone_size: -; cdr3_nt: TGTGCCAGCAGCCTACCTCAACCGGGCGGGACGAGCTCCTACGAGCAGTACTTC; cdr3_aa: CASSLPQPGGTSSYEQYF
j_call: TRBJ2-7; v_call: TRBV5-4; d_call: TRBD1; clone_size: -; cdr3_nt: TGTGCCAGCAGCTCCGAGGACAGGTCCTACGAGCAGTACTTC; cdr3_aa: CASSSEDRSYEQYF
j_call: TRBJ2-3; v_call: TRBV13; d_call: TRBD1; clone_size: -; cdr3_nt: TGTGCCAGCAGCATTAGACAGGGAGGCACAGATACGCAGTATTTT; cdr3_aa: CASSIRQGGTDTQYF
j_call: TRBJ2-1; v_call: TRBV10-3; d_call: -; clone_size: -; cdr3_nt: TGTGCCATCAGTACCTCAGGCCATGAGCAGTTCTTC; cdr3_aa: CAISTSGHEQFF
j_call: TRBJ2-7; v_call: TRBV3-1/TRBV3-2; d_call: -; clone_size: -; cdr3_nt: TGTGCCAGCAGCCATAGCGGTGACGAGCAGTACTTC; cdr3_aa: CASSHSGDEQYF
j_call: TRBJ1-6; v_call: TRBV28; d_call: -; clone_size: -; cdr3_nt: TGTGCCAGCAGTTTTAGCAGGGGAAATTCACCCCTCCACTTT; cdr3_aa: CASSFSRGNSPLHF
j_call: TRBJ1-4; v_call: TRBV6-1; d_call: -; clone_size: -; cdr3_nt: TGTGCCAGCAGTGGAGTCATACAGGGCATCAATGAAAAACTGTTTTTT; cdr3_aa: CASSGVIQGINEKLFF
j_call: TRBJ2-5; v_call: TRBV7-2; d_call: TRBD2; clone_size: -; cdr3_nt: TGTGCCAGCCGAACTGGGACTAGCGGGAGAAGTCAAATGGAGACCCAGTACTTC; cdr3_aa: CASRTGTSGRSQMETQYF
j_call: TRBJ2-5; v_call: TRBV7-8; d_call: -; clone_size: -; cdr3_nt: TGTGCCAGCAGCTTGCAACTACAGGGATTAGAAGAGACCCAGTACTTC; cdr3_aa: CASSLQLQGLEETQYF
j_call: TRBJ1-1; v_call: TRBV3-1/TRBV3-2; d_call: -; clone_size: -; cdr3_nt: TGTGCCAGCAGCCGTACAGTGAACACTGAAGCTTTCTTT; cdr3_aa: CASSRTVNTEAFF
j_call: TRBJ2-7; v_call: TRBV5-5; d_call: TRBD2; clone_size: -; cdr3_nt: TGTGCCAGCAGCTTCGGGACTAGCGGGACCTACGAGCAGTACTTC; cdr3_aa: CASSFGTSGTYEQYF
j_call: TRBJ1-3; v_call: TRBV18; d_call: -; clone_size: -; cdr3_nt: TGTGCCAGCTCACCAACGGTTATACGATCTGGAAACACCATATATTTT; cdr3_aa: CASSPTVIRSGNTIYF
j_call: TRBJ2-3; v_call: TRBV4-1; d_call: TRBD2; clone_size: -; cdr3_nt: TGCGCCAGCAGCCTAACTAGCGGGAGGGCCGACCAGCGCACAGATACGCAGTATTTT; cdr3_aa: CASSLTSGRADQRTDTQYF
j_call: TRBJ2-7; v_call: TRBV25-1; d_call: -; clone_size: -; cdr3_nt: TGTGCCAGCAGTGATAGTAACGGGTACGAGCAGTACTTC; cdr3_aa: CASSDSNGYEQYF
j_call: TRBJ1-3; v_call: TRBV6-2/TRBV6-3; d_call: -; clone_size: many; cdr3_nt: TGTGCCAGCAGTTACTCGTCGATGGGGGGGCCTGGAAACACCATATATTTT; cdr3_aa: CASSYSSMGGPGNTIYF
j_call: TRBJ2-7; v_call: TRBV6-5; d_call: TRBD2; clone_size: -; cdr3_nt: TGTGCCAGCAGTTACGACGGGAGGGCCTTCGAGCAGTACTTC; cdr3_aa: CASSYDGRAFEQYF
j_call: TRBJ2-2; v_call: TRBV13; d_call: -; clone_size: -; cdr3_nt: TGTGCCAGCAGCCTAAACACCGGGGAGCTGTTTTTT; cdr3_aa: CASSLNTGELFF
j_call: TRBJ1-2; v_call: TRBV19; d_call: -; clone_size: many; cdr3_nt: TGTGCCAGTAGTATAGGAGAGGGCTCTAACTATGGCTACACCTTC; cdr3_aa: CASSIGEGSNYGYTF
j_call: TRBJ2-2; v_call: TRBV11-2; d_call: -; clone_size: -; cdr3_nt: TGTGCCAGCAGCTCCGGGACTTACACCGGGGAGCTGTTTTTT; cdr3_aa: CASSSGTYTGELFF
j_call: TRBJ2-7; v_call: TRBV15; d_call: -; clone_size: -; cdr3_nt: TGTGCCACCAGCAGCGGCTGGCAAGGGAGCCAGGGGGAGCAGTACTTC; cdr3_aa: CATSSGWQGSQGEQYF
j_call: TRBJ2-3; v_call: TRBV24-1; d_call: TRBD1; clone_size: -; cdr3_nt: TGTGCCACCAGTGATTCCGGGACAGGTACAGATACGCAGTATTTT; cdr3_aa: CATSDSGTGTDTQYF
j_call: TRBJ2-3; v_call: TRBV19; d_call: TRBD2; clone_size: -; cdr3_nt: TGTGCCAGTAGTGGGACTAACACAGATACGCAGTATTTT; cdr3_aa: CASSGTNTDTQYF
j_call: TRBJ2-2; v_call: TRBV12-3/TRBV12-4; d_call: -; clone_size: -; cdr3_nt: TGTGCCAGCAGTTTTCGGGGTACCGGGGAGCTGTTTTTT; cdr3_aa: CASSFRGTGELFF
j_call: TRBJ2-3; v_call: TRBV5-1; d_call: TRBD2; clone_size: -; cdr3_nt: TGCGCCAGCAGCCCGGGGTTGATAGCGGGAGCTAGCACAGATACGCAGTATTTT; cdr3_aa: CASSPGLIAGASTDTQYF
j_call: TRBJ2-1; v_call: TRBV19; d_call: -; clone_size: -; cdr3_nt: TGTGCCAGTACTCCGGAGGGCCGGGTCAATGAGCAGTTCTTC; cdr3_aa: CASTPEGRVNEQFF
j_call: TRBJ1-5; v_call: TRBV27; d_call: -; clone_size: -; cdr3_nt: TGTGCCAGCAGACCACACAGTTATAGCAATCAGCCCCAGCATTTT; cdr3_aa: CASRPHSYSNQPQHF
j_call: TRBJ1-1; v_call: TRBV10-3; d_call: TRBD1; clone_size: -; cdr3_nt: TGTGCCGCTACGCAACAGGGGACAGGTGAAGCTTTCTTT; cdr3_aa: CAATQQGTGEAFF
j_call: TRBJ1-2; v_call: TRBV11-2; d_call: -; clone_size: -; cdr3_nt: TGTGCCAGCAGCCGGGGGAGTGATCTTGGCTATGGCTACACCTTC; cdr3_aa: CASSRGSDLGYGYTF
j_call: TRBJ1-5; v_call: TRBV7-9; d_call: -; clone_size: -; cdr3_nt: TGTGCCAGCAGCTTTGCGAATAGCAATCAGCCCCAGCATTTT; cdr3_aa: CASSFANSNQPQHF
j_call: TRBJ1-3; v_call: TRBV7-3; d_call: -; clone_size: -; cdr3_nt: TGTGCCAGCAGCCCCGGACTCCAGAGCTCTGGAAACACCATATATTTT; cdr3_aa: CASSPGLQSSGNTIYF
j_call: TRBJ2-2; v_call: TRBV7-5; d_call: -; clone_size: -; cdr3_nt: TGTGTCAGAAGCTCCAATAAGGGGACTAGCGGGTACTCGAACACCGGGGAGCTGTTTTTT; cdr3_aa: CVRSSNKGTSGYSNTGELFF
j_call: TRBJ2-7; v_call: TRBV7-3; d_call: TRBD2; clone_size: once; cdr3_nt: TGTGCCAGCAGCTTAACACCCCGGGGAACTAGCGGGAGGTCCTACGAGCAGTACTTC; cdr3_aa: CASSLTPRGTSGRSYEQYF